This T cell receptor beta chain was recorded in a study of control samples from healthy donors and cancer patients. Worth noting for this clone: Germline and junction disagree at one end, which may indicate a read error.

Data came from immunoSEQ multiplex PCR; TCRdb stores just in-frame clones and leaves some out. This sample yields around 100,000 clones, of which about 92% are seen a single time; 2% to 3% belongs to the top ten. The clonotype originates from a young woman in good health. Sequences were obtained from blood.

CDR3 in amino acids: CASSLDTGQLNTEAFF. CDR3 nucleotides: TGTGCCAGTAGTTTAGATACGGGACAGCTGAACACTGAAGCTTTCTTT. The chain has TRBV19 and TRBJ1-1, with TRBD1 identical over 7 bases. Germline V gives CDR1 LNHDA, CDR2 SQIVND (reference sequence). The CDR3 extends over 16 amino acids.